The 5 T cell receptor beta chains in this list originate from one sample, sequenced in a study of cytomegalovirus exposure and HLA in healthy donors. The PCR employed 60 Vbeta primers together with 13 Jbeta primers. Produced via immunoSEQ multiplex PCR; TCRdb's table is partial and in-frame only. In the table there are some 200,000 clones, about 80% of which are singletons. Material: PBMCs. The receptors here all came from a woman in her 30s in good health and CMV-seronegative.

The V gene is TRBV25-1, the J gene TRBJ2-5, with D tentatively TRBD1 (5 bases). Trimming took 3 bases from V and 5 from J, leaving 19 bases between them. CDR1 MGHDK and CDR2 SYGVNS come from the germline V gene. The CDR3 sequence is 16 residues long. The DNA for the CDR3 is TGTGCCAGCAGTGATGACACGGGCAGGGAAGGTGAGACCCAGTACTTC. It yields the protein CASSDDTGREGETQYF.

The CDR3 region has the DNA TGTGCCAGCAGCCCAGGGGGCAACACAGATACGCAGTATTTT. The encoded protein is CASSPGGNTDTQYF. The chain couples TRBV5-4 to TRBJ2-3; TRBD1 agrees at 8 bases. The germline gives CDR1 SGHNT, CDR2 YYREEE (reference sequence). CDR3 length equals 14 residues. The ends lost 4 bases at V and 2 bases at J; junction bases unmatched: 3. The full variable domain, its missing parts supplied by reference TRBV5-4 and TRBJ2-3, is ETGVTQSPTHLIKTRGQQVTLRCSSQSGHNTVSWYQQALGQGPQFIFQYYREEENGRGNFPPRFSGLQFPNYSSELNVNALELDDSALYLCASSPGGNTDTQYFGPGTRLTVL.

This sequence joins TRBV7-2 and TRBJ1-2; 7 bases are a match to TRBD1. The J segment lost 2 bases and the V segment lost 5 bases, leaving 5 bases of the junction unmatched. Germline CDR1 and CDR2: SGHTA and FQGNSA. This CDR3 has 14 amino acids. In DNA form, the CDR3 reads TGTGCCAGCAGCCGTCAACAGGGGAACTATGGCTACACCTTC. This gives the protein CASSRQQGNYGYTF.

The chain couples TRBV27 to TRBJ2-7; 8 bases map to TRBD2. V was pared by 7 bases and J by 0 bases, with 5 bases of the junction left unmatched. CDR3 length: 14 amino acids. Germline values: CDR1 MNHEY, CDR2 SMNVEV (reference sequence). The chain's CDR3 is CASKTSASSYEQYF. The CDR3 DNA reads TGTGCCAGCAAGACTAGCGCGAGCTCCTACGAGCAGTACTTC.

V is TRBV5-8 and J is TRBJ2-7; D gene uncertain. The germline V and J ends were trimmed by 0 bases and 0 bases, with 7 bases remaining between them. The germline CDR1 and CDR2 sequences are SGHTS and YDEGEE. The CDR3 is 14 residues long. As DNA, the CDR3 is TGTGCCAGCAGCTTGGTGGGCAGCTCCTACGAGCAGTACTTC. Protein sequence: CASSLVGSSYEQYF.